This T cell receptor beta chain was recorded in a study of blood T cell repertoires in COVID-19. The assay was immunoSEQ multiplex PCR, and TCRdb's table has in-frame clones only and misses some. Here the sample spans 250,000 to 300,000 clones, roughly 79% being singletons. CDR3 length equals 11 residues. Germline-derived CDR1 and CDR2 are SNHLY and FYNNEI. Between the trimmed V and J ends, which lost 10 bases and 8 bases, there was a span of 13 bases. The receptor's source is a woman aged 60-75 years with active or convalescent COVID-19. The chain couples TRBV2 to TRBJ2-3; D not certain. Sequencing was carried out using peripheral blood. The CDR3, as DNA: TGTGCCACCCTTGTGTTCGGTACGCAGTATTTT. Its translation: CATLVFGTQYF. Variable domain in full (rest from reference TRBV2 and TRBJ2-3): EPEVTQTPSHQVTQMGQEVILRCVPISNHLYFYWYRQILGQKVEFLVSFYNNEISEKSEIFDDQFSVERPDGSNFTLKIRSTKLEDSAMYFCATLVFGTQYFGPGTRLTVL.